This paragraph reports one T cell receptor (beta chain). This sample is part of a study of control samples from healthy donors and cancer patients. Here immunoSEQ multiplex PCR was the method, and the copy in TCRdb shows in-frame clones only, minus some. The sample shows 140,000 to 150,000 clones, more than 85% of them seen only once. The length of the CDR3 is 11 residues. Trimming cost V 4 bases and J 8 bases, with 9 bases left between them. Germline CDR1 reads SQVTM; CDR2 reads ANQGSEA. Sequenced: blood. The TCR sequence derives from a man aged 25-45 years in good health. The chain combines TRBV29-1 with TRBJ2-4, with D possibly TRBD1 on 5 matching bases. CDR3 region: CSVGQGDIQYF. As DNA, the CDR3 is TGCAGCGTTGGGCAGGGTGACATTCAGTACTTC. The whole variable domain, remainder taken from reference TRBV29-1 and TRBJ2-4, is SAVISQKPSRDICQRGTSLTIQCQVDSQVTMMFWYRQQPGQSLTLIATANQGSEATYESGFVIDKFPISRPNLTFSTLTVSNMSPEDSSIYLCSVGQGDIQYFGAGTRLSVL.